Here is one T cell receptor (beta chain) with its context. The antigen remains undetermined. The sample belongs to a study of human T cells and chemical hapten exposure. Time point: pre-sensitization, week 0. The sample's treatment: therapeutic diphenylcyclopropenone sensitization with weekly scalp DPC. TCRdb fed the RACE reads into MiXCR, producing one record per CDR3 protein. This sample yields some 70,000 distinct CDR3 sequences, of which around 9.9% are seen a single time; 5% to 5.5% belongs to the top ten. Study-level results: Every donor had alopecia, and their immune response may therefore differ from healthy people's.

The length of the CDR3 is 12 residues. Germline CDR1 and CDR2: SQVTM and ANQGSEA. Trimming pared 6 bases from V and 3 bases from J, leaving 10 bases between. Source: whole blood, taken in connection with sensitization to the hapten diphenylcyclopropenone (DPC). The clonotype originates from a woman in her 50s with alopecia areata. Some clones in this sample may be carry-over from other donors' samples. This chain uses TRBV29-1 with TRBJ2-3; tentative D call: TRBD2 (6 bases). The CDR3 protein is CSVGGATDTQYF. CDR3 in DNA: TGCAGCGTCGGAGGGGCGACAGATACGCAGTATTTT.